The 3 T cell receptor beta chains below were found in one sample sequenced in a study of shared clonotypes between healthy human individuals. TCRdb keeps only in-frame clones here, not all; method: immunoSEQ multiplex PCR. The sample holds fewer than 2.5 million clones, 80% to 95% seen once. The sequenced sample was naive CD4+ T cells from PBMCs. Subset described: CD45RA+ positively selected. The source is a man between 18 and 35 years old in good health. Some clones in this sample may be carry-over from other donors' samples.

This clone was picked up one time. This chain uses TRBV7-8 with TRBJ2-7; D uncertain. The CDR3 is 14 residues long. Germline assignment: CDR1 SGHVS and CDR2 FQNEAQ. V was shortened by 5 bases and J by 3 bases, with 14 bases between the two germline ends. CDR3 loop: CASSLGLRIYEQYF. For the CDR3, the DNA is TGTGCCAGCAGCCTGGGTCTAAGGATCTACGAGCAGTACTTC.

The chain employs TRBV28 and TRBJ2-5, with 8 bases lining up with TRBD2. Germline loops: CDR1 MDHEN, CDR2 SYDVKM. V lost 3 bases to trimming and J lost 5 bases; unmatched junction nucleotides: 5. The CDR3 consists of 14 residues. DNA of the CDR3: TGTGCCAGCAGTTTCACTAGCGGTCGTGAGACCCAGTACTTC. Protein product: CASSFTSGRETQYF.

The CDR3 is CASSLGQQGIFRNSPLHF. CDR3 sequence (DNA): TGCGCCAGCAGCTTGGGGCAACAGGGAATTTTTCGTAATTCACCCCTCCACTTT. V usage is TRBV5-1 and J usage is TRBJ1-6, with TRBD1 as a possible D gene (6 bases). The CDR3 length is 18 residues. Germline V lookup: CDR1 SGHRS, CDR2 YFSETQ. The V and J ends lost 0 bases and 6 bases respectively, with 19 bases between them.